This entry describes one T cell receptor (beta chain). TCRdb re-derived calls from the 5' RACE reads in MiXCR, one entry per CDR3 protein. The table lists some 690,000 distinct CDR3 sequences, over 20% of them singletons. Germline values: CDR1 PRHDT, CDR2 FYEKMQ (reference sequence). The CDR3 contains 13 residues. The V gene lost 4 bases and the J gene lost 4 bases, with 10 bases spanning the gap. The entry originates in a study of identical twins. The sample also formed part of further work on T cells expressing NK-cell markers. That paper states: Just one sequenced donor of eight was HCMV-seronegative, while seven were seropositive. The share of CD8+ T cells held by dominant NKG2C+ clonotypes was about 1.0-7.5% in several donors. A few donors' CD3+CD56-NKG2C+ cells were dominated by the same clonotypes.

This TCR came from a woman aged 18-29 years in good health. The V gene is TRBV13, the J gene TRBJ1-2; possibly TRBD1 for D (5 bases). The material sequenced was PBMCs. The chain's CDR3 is CASSSHRSYGYTF. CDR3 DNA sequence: TGTGCCAGCAGCTCCCACAGGAGCTATGGCTACACCTTC.